These T cell receptor beta chains were read from a single sample in a study of CD8 T cells in Susac syndrome. MiXCR, applied by TCRdb to the immunoSEQ multiplex PCR reads, yields one record per CDR3 protein. Seen here are about 290,000 distinct CDR3 sequences, about nine tenths observed once, and the top ten hold more than 0.15%. Input material: CD8+ T cells from PBMCs. The receptors originated from a human donor with multiple sclerosis. The CDR3 runs from the conserved cysteine through the conserved F or W. The order of the fields is clone size, V gene, D gene, J gene, CDR3 DNA, CDR3 protein. The D gene is left open where the match is weak. Not all rows give a size; the values are once, few, many and, for expanded clones, a class.

clone_size: NA
v_call: TRBV5-4
d_call: NA
j_call: TRBJ2-7
cdr3_nt: TGTGCCAGCAGCTTGATCGCGCTCGGGATATCTTACGAGCAGTACTTC
cdr3_aa: CASSLIALGISYEQYF

clone_size: NA
v_call: TRBV30
d_call: NA
j_call: TRBJ2-1
cdr3_nt: TGTGCCTGGACTGTGTGGGCAAATGAGCAGTTCTTC
cdr3_aa: CAWTVWANEQFF

clone_size: NA
v_call: TRBV7-9
d_call: TRBD2
j_call: TRBJ2-5
cdr3_nt: TGTGCCAGCAGCTTGTGGCGGGAGGGCCGAGAGACCCAGTACTTC
cdr3_aa: CASSLWREGRETQYF

clone_size: NA
v_call: TRBV5-8
d_call: TRBD1
j_call: TRBJ1-5
cdr3_nt: TGTGCCAGCAGCTTGGGACAGGGTAGTTGGTTGTCCCAGCATTTT
cdr3_aa: CASSLGQGSWLSQHF

clone_size: NA
v_call: TRBV28
d_call: NA
j_call: TRBJ1-1
cdr3_nt: TGTGCCAGCAGGTCAATCGGGACACCGGGCACTGAAGCTTTCTTT
cdr3_aa: CASRSIGTPGTEAFF

clone_size: NA
v_call: TRBV11-2
d_call: NA
j_call: TRBJ2-4
cdr3_nt: TGTGCCAGCAGCCGACTCCAGGGAAGTAGGGCCAGGAACATTCAGTACTTC
cdr3_aa: CASSRLQGSRARNIQYF

clone_size: NA
v_call: TRBV6-2/TRBV6-3
d_call: TRBD2
j_call: TRBJ2-3
cdr3_nt: TGTGCCAGCAGTCGGGACTATAGCACAGATACGCAGTATTTT
cdr3_aa: CASSRDYSTDTQYF

clone_size: NA
v_call: TRBV20-1
d_call: TRBD1
j_call: TRBJ1-2
cdr3_nt: TGCAGTGCCAACCAGGGGGCCACTAACTATGGCTACACCTTC
cdr3_aa: CSANQGATNYGYTF

clone_size: NA
v_call: TRBV9
d_call: TRBD1
j_call: TRBJ2-3
cdr3_nt: TGTGCCAGCAGCGTAGCGGACAGGGTTGATACGCAGTATTTT
cdr3_aa: CASSVADRVDTQYF

clone_size: NA
v_call: TRBV28
d_call: TRBD1
j_call: TRBJ1-5
cdr3_nt: TGTGCCAGCAGCCGAGGACAGGGAAATCAGCCCCAGCATTTT
cdr3_aa: CASSRGQGNQPQHF

clone_size: few
v_call: TRBV6-2/TRBV6-3
d_call: NA
j_call: TRBJ2-7
cdr3_nt: NA
cdr3_aa: CASSSSWREDPYEQYF

clone_size: NA
v_call: TRBV29-1
d_call: NA
j_call: TRBJ2-5
cdr3_nt: TGCAGCGTTGAAGATACCGGGGGCGAAGAGACCCAGTACTTC
cdr3_aa: CSVEDTGGEETQYF

clone_size: NA
v_call: TRBV12-3/TRBV12-4
d_call: NA
j_call: TRBJ2-5
cdr3_nt: TGTGCCAGCAGTTTGGGCCAGTTGGGCGAGCAATGGGCGACCCAGTACTTC
cdr3_aa: CASSLGQLGEQWATQYF

clone_size: NA
v_call: TRBV6-6
d_call: NA
j_call: TRBJ1-5
cdr3_nt: TGTGCCAGCAGTTACGATCAGCCCCAGCATTTT
cdr3_aa: CASSYDQPQHF

clone_size: once
v_call: TRBV7-9
d_call: NA
j_call: TRBJ2-3
cdr3_nt: TGTGCCAGCAGCTTACTCTCGGGAATAATAGATACGCAGTATTTT
cdr3_aa: CASSLLSGIIDTQYF

clone_size: few
v_call: TRBV6-1
d_call: TRBD2
j_call: TRBJ2-7
cdr3_nt: TGTGCCAGCAGTCGCGGGGGACCCCCCTCCTACGAGCAGTACTTC
cdr3_aa: CASSRGGPPSYEQYF

clone_size: NA
v_call: TRBV11-3
d_call: NA
j_call: TRBJ2-4
cdr3_nt: TGTGCCAGCAGCCCTGAACCGGGACCCCTAAACATTCAGTACTTC
cdr3_aa: CASSPEPGPLNIQYF

clone_size: NA
v_call: TRBV29-1
d_call: TRBD2
j_call: TRBJ2-7
cdr3_nt: TGCAGCGTTACTGGACTAGCGGGCCGCTCCTACGAGCAGTACTTC
cdr3_aa: CSVTGLAGRSYEQYF

clone_size: NA
v_call: TRBV30
d_call: TRBD2
j_call: TRBJ2-1
cdr3_nt: TGTGCCTGGACGGCACTAGCGGGAGCCCACTCCTACAATGAGCAGTTCTTC
cdr3_aa: CAWTALAGAHSYNEQFF

clone_size: NA
v_call: TRBV15
d_call: NA
j_call: TRBJ2-1
cdr3_nt: TGTGCCACCAGCACCAGGTGGGATGATGAGCAGTTCTTC
cdr3_aa: CATSTRWDDEQFF

clone_size: few
v_call: TRBV5-6
d_call: NA
j_call: TRBJ2-1
cdr3_nt: TGTGCCAGCAGCCCAAACATAGGGTCAGGGCTACAGTTCTTC
cdr3_aa: CASSPNIGSGLQFF

clone_size: NA
v_call: TRBV10-3
d_call: NA
j_call: TRBJ1-1
cdr3_nt: TGTGCCACGGGCCAGTGGTACACTGAAGCTTTCTTT
cdr3_aa: CATGQWYTEAFF

clone_size: NA
v_call: TRBV20-1
d_call: NA
j_call: TRBJ1-2
cdr3_nt: TGCAGTGCTAGACCTGGCTATGGCTACACCTTC
cdr3_aa: CSARPGYGYTF

clone_size: NA
v_call: TRBV13
d_call: TRBD1
j_call: TRBJ2-7
cdr3_nt: TGTGCCAGCAGCTTATCAAGGGGGCAGGGGCTGAGCGAGCAGTACTTC
cdr3_aa: CASSLSRGQGLSEQYF

clone_size: NA
v_call: TRBV4-1
d_call: NA
j_call: TRBJ1-5
cdr3_nt: TGCGCCAGCAGCCAAGATTTGGCGGCAGGTCAGCCCCAGCATTTT
cdr3_aa: CASSQDLAAGQPQHF

clone_size: NA
v_call: TRBV19
d_call: TRBD1
j_call: TRBJ2-4
cdr3_nt: TGTGCCAGTACCAACCGGGACAGGGGACAAAACATTCAGTACTTC
cdr3_aa: CASTNRDRGQNIQYF

clone_size: NA
v_call: TRBV4-1
d_call: NA
j_call: TRBJ2-7
cdr3_nt: TGCGCCAGCAGCACGGGCCTATCTTCCGAGCAGTACTTC
cdr3_aa: CASSTGLSSEQYF

clone_size: NA
v_call: TRBV4-3
d_call: NA
j_call: TRBJ2-1
cdr3_nt: TGCGCCAGCAGCCAAGACCCCTTCAAATACAATGAGCAGTTCTTC
cdr3_aa: CASSQDPFKYNEQFF

clone_size: NA
v_call: TRBV27
d_call: TRBD2
j_call: TRBJ2-7
cdr3_nt: TGTGCCAGCAGTTGGGCTAGCGGGAGCTACGAGCAGTACTTC
cdr3_aa: CASSWASGSYEQYF

clone_size: NA
v_call: TRBV23-1
d_call: NA
j_call: TRBJ2-1
cdr3_nt: TGCGCCAGCAGTCAATTTTTGGGACAGTTCTTC
cdr3_aa: CASSQFLGQFF

clone_size: NA
v_call: TRBV20-1
d_call: TRBD1
j_call: TRBJ2-1
cdr3_nt: TGCAGTGCTAGACGGACAGGGGGCCACAATGAGCAGTTCTTC
cdr3_aa: CSARRTGGHNEQFF

clone_size: NA
v_call: TRBV5-1
d_call: NA
j_call: TRBJ2-3
cdr3_nt: TGCGCCAGCAGCGCGTGGACTGGCACAGATACGCAGTATTTT
cdr3_aa: CASSAWTGTDTQYF

clone_size: NA
v_call: TRBV12-3/TRBV12-4
d_call: NA
j_call: TRBJ2-3
cdr3_nt: TGTGTCTCGGGAACGCAGTATTTT
cdr3_aa: CVSGTQYF

clone_size: NA
v_call: TRBV19
d_call: TRBD2
j_call: TRBJ2-1
cdr3_nt: TGTGCCAGTAGTATGACTAGCTATGAGCAGTTCTTC
cdr3_aa: CASSMTSYEQFF

clone_size: NA
v_call: TRBV25-1
d_call: NA
j_call: TRBJ1-2
cdr3_nt: TGTGCCAGCATCCCCCGGGACGCGGGTCAACCTAACTATGGCTACACCTTC
cdr3_aa: CASIPRDAGQPNYGYTF

clone_size: NA
v_call: TRBV2
d_call: NA
j_call: TRBJ1-3
cdr3_nt: TGTGCCGAGTGGCAAGGAAACACCATATATTTT
cdr3_aa: CAEWQGNTIYF

clone_size: NA
v_call: TRBV9
d_call: TRBD2
j_call: TRBJ2-1
cdr3_nt: TGTGCCAGCAGCCGACTAGCGGGAGGGGACAATGAGCAGTTCTTC
cdr3_aa: CASSRLAGGDNEQFF

clone_size: NA
v_call: TRBV19
d_call: NA
j_call: TRBJ2-7
cdr3_nt: TGTGCCAGTAGTAAGTACAGGGACGAGCAGTACTTC
cdr3_aa: CASSKYRDEQYF

clone_size: NA
v_call: TRBV7-2
d_call: TRBD1
j_call: TRBJ2-7
cdr3_nt: TGTGCCAGCAGCTTCTGGGACAGGGTCGACGAGCAGTACTTC
cdr3_aa: CASSFWDRVDEQYF

clone_size: NA
v_call: TRBV5-6
d_call: TRBD2
j_call: TRBJ2-5
cdr3_nt: TGTGCCAGCAGCCCATGGACTAGCGGGATTGAGACCCAGTACTTC
cdr3_aa: CASSPWTSGIETQYF

clone_size: NA
v_call: TRBV6-5
d_call: NA
j_call: TRBJ2-2
cdr3_nt: TGTGCCAGCAGTTACTCACAGGGACTTAACGGGGAGCTGTTTTTT
cdr3_aa: CASSYSQGLNGELFF

clone_size: NA
v_call: TRBV4-2
d_call: NA
j_call: TRBJ2-3
cdr3_nt: TGTGCCAGCAGCCAAGAGAGGGGAAGGGGAAGCACAGATACGCAGTATTTT
cdr3_aa: CASSQERGRGSTDTQYF